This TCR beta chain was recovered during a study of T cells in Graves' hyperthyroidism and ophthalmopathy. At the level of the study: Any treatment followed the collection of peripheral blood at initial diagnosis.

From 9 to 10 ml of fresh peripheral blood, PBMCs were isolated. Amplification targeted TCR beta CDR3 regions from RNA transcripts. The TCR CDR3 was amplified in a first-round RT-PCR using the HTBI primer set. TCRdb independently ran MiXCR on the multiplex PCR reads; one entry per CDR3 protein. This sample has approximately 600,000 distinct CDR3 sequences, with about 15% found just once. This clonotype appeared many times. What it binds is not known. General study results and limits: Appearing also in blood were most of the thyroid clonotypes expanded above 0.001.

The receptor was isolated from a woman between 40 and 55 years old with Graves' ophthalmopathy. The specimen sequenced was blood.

The CDR3 sequence is CASSFAGRPNIYEQYF. CDR3 bases: TGTGCCAGCAGTTTCGCCGGGAGACCCAATATCTACGAGCAGTACTTC. This chain joins TRBV28 and TRBJ2-7; D may be TRBD2 (6 bases). This CDR3 region has 16 residues. The germline V and J ends were trimmed by 3 bases and 3 bases, with 18 bases remaining between them. Per germline, CDR1 MDHEN and CDR2 SYDVKM.